The source of this TCR beta chain is a study of T-cell memory formation after mild COVID-19. The V and J ends lost 5 bases and 4 bases, in that order; junction bases with no gene match: 9. The germline CDR1 and CDR2 sequences are SEHNR and FQNEAQ (reference sequence). The CDR3 is made up of 16 amino acids. Each CDR3 protein gets one entry after TCRdb re-called the 5' RACE reads with MiXCR. Among some 97,000 distinct CDR3 sequences, 8.5% to 14% were seen once, and the ten largest hold approximately 40%. This chain connects TRBV7-9 to TRBJ2-1, with 9 bases lining up with TRBD1. The origin of this receptor is a man younger than 30 who had mild COVID-19 (a few samples of this study predate the infection). Cell type and time point are not known. Material for sequencing was PBMCs or a T cell subset sorted from them (not recorded which). CDR3 region: CASSSRRDRAYNEQFF. The CDR3, as DNA: TGTGCCAGCAGCAGCCGCCGGGACAGGGCTTACAATGAGCAGTTCTTC.